This record concerns one TCR beta chain sequence. Its target is not known. Here immunoSEQ multiplex PCR was the method, and the copy in TCRdb shows in-frame clones only, minus some. The sample lists 25,000 to 35,000 clones; more than 70% were seen once. The data belong to a study of T cells in narcolepsy. Study context: Healthy controls were enrolled alongside patients with narcolepsy type 1 or type 2. Overall study findings and caveats: Autoreactive HCRT-specific and TRIB2-specific clonotypes were marked in same-patient CSF-versus-blood CD4+ comparisons.

Germline values: CDR1 SGHDN, CDR2 FVKESK. This CDR3 region has 14 residues. The V gene lost 5 bases and the J gene lost 9 bases, with 17 bases spanning the gap. The chain combines TRBV14 with TRBJ2-1; D is possibly TRBD1 or TRBD2 (5 bases each). The source material was CD45RA- memory CD4+ T cells from PBMCs. This sequence was found in a human donor with narcolepsy. The CDR3 is CASSEPGRLVEQFF. CDR3 DNA: TGTGCCAGCAGCGAGCCGGGACGCCTTGTTGAGCAGTTCTTC.